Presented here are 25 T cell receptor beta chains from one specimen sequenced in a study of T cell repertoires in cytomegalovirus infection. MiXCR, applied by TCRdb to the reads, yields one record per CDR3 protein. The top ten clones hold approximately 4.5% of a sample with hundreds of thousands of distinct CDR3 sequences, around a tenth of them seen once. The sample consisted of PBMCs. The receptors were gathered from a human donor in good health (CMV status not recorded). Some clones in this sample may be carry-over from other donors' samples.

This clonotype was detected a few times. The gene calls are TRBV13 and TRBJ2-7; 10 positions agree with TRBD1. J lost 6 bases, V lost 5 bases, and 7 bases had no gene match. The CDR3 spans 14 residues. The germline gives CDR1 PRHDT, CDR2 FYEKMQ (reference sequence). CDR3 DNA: TGTGCCAGCAGCGCGGGACAGGGGAGGTTCGAGCAGTACTTC. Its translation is CASSAGQGRFEQYF. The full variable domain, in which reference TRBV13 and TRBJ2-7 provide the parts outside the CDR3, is AAGVIQSPRHLIKEKRETATLKCYPIPRHDTVYWYQQGPGQDPQFLISFYEKMQSDKGSIPDRFSAQQFSDYHSELNMSSLELGDSALYFCASSAGQGRFEQYFGPGTRLTVT.

For the CDR3, the DNA is TGTGCCAGCAGTTCCGAATTGAGACTAGTTTTTGAGCAGTACTTC. This gives the protein CASSSELRLVFEQYF. The gene calls are TRBV28 and TRBJ2-7, with a possible D match to TRBD2 (6 bases). This CDR3 has 15 amino acids. CDR1 is MDHEN and CDR2 is SYDVKM in the germline V gene. The V end lost 4 bases, the J end lost 7 bases, and 20 bases lay between the germline ends.

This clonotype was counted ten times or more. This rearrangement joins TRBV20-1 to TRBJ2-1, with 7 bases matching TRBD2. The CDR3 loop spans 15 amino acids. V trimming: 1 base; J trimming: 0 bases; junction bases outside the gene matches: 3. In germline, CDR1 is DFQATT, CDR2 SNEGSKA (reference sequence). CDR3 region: CSARVPGGSYNEQFF. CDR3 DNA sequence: TGCAGTGCTAGAGTACCGGGAGGCTCCTACAATGAGCAGTTCTTC.

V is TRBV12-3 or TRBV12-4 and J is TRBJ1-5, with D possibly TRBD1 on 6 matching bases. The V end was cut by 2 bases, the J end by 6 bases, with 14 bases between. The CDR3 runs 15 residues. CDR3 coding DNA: TGTGCCAGCAGTTTACGGGGGGCGCCCGGTCAGCCCCAGCATTTT. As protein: CASSLRGAPGQPQHF.

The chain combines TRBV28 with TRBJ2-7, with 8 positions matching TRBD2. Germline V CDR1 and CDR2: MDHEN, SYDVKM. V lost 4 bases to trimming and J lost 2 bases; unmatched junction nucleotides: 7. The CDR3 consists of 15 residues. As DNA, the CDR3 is TGTGCCAGCAGTTCAGCCGGGACTAGGGCCTACGAGCAGTACTTC. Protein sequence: CASSSAGTRAYEQYF. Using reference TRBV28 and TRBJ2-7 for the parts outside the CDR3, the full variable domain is DVKVTQSSRYLVKRTGEKVFLECVQDMDHENMFWYRQDPGLGLRLIYFSYDVKMKEKGDIPEGYSVSREKKERFSLILESASTNQTSMYLCASSSAGTRAYEQYFGPGTRLTVT.

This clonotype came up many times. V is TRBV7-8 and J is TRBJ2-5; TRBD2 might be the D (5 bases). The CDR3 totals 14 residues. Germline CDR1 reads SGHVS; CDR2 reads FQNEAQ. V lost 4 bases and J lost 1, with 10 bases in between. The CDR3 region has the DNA TGTGCCAGCAGCTCCCAAACTAGCCAAGAGACCCAGTACTTC. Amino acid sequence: CASSSQTSQETQYF.

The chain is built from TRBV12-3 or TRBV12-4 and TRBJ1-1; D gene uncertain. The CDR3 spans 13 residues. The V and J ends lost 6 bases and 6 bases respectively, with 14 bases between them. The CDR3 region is CASSLARSPEAFF. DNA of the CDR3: TGTGCCAGCAGCCTAGCGAGGAGTCCTGAAGCTTTCTTT.

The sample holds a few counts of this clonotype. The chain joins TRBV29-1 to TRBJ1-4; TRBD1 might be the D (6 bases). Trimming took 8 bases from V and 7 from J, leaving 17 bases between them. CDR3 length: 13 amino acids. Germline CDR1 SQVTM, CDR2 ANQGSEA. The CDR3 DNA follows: TGCAGCTTTACAGGGTGGGCCGGTGAAAAACTGTTTTTT. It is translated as CSFTGWAGEKLFF.

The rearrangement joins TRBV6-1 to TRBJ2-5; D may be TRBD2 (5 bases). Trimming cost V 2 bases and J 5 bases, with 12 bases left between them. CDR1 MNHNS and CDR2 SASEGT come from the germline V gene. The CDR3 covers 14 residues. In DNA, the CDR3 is TGTGCCAGCAGTGAACTGGACTGGAGGGAGACCCAGTACTTC. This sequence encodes CASSELDWRETQYF.

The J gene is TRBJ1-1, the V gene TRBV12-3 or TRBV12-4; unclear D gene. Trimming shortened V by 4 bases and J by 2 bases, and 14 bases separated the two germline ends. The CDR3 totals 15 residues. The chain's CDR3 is CASSSGRRFNTEAFF. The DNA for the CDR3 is TGTGCCAGCAGTTCTGGGAGACGGTTCAACACTGAAGCTTTCTTT.

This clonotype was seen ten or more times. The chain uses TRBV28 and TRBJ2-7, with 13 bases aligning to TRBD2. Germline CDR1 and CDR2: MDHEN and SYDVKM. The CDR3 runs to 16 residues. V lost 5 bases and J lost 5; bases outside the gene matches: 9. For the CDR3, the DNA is TGTGCCAGCAGTACGCCGGGACTAGCGGGAAATCACGAGCAGTACTTC. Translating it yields CASSTPGLAGNHEQYF.

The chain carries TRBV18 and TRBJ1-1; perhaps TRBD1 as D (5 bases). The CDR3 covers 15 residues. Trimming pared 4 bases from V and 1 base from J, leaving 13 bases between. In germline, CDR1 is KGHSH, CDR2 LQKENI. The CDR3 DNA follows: TGTGCCAGCTCACTACGGGACGCGCGGAACACTGAAGCTTTCTTT. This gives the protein CASSLRDARNTEAFF. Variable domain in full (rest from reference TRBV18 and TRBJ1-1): NAGVMQNPRHLVRRRGQEARLRCSPMKGHSHVYWYRQLPEEGLKFMVYLQKENIIDESGMPKERFSAEFPKEGPSILRIQQVVRGDSAAYFCASSLRDARNTEAFFGQGTRLTVV.

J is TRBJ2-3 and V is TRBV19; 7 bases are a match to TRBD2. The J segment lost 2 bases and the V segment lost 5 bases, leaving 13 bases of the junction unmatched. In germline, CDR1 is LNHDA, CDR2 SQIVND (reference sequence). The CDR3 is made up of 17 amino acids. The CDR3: CASSRSPSGANTDTQYF. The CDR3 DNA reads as TGTGCCAGTAGTCGATCCCCCAGCGGGGCGAACACAGATACGCAGTATTTT.

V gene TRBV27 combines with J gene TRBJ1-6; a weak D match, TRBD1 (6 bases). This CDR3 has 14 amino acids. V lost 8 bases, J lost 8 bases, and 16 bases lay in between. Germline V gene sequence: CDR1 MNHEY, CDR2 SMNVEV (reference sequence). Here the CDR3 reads CASGRWGGDSPLHF. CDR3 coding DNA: TGTGCCAGCGGCAGGTGGGGGGGCGATTCACCCCTCCACTTT.

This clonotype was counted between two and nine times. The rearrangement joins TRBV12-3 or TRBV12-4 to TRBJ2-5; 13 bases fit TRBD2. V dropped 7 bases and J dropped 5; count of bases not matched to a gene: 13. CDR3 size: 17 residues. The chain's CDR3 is CASKFQLAGGPTETQYF. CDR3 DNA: TGTGCCAGCAAATTCCAACTAGCGGGGGGGCCAACGGAGACCCAGTACTTC.

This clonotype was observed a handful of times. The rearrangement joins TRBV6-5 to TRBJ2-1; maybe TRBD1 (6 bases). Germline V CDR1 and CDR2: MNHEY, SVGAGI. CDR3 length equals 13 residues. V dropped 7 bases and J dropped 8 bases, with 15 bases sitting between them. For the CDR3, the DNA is TGTGCCAGCAAATCAGGGGATGGGTATGAGCAGTTCTTC. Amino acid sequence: CASKSGDGYEQFF.

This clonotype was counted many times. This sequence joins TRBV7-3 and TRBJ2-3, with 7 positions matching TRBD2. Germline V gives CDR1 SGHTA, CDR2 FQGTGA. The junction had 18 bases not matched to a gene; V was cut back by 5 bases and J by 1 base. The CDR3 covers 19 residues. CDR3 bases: TGTGCCAGCAGCCCACCAGCGGGGAGCTCTAGCGATGGCACAGATACGCAGTATTTT. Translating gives CASSPPAGSSSDGTDTQYF.

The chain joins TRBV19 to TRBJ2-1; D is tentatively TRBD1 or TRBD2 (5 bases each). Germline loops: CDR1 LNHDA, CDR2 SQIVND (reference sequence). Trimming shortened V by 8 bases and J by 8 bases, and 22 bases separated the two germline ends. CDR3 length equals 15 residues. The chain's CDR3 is CASHEGLAWGDEQFF. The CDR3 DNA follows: TGTGCCAGTCACGAGGGGCTAGCTTGGGGCGATGAGCAGTTCTTC.

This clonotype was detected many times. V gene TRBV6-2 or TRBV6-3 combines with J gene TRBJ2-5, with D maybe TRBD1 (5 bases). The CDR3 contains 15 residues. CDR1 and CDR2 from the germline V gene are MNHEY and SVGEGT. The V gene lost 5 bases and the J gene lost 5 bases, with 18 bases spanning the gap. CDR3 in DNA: TGTGCCAGCAGTCAAGGACAAGATGCTTGGGAGACCCAGTACTTC. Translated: CASSQGQDAWETQYF.

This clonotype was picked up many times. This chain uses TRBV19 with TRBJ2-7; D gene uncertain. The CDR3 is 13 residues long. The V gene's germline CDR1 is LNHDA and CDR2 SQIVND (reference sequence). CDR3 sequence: CATAYNPGYEQYF. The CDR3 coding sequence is TGTGCTACAGCGTACAACCCTGGCTACGAGCAGTACTTC.

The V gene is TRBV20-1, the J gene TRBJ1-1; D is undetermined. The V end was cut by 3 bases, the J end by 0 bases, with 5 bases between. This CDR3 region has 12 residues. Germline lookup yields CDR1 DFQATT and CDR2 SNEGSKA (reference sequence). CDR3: CSARRLNTEAFF. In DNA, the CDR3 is TGCAGTGCTAGGAGGCTGAACACTGAAGCTTTCTTT.

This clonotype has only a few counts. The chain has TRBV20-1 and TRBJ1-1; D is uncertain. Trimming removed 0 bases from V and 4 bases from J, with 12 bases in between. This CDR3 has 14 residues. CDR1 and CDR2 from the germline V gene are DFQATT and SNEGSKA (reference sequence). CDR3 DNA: TGCAGTGCTAGAGAGCTCAGAGAAGTCACTGAAGCTTTCTTT. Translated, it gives CSARELREVTEAFF.

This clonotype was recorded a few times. The CDR3 loop reads CASSSSRGRNYNEQFF. CDR3 DNA sequence: TGTGCCAGCAGTTCCTCCCGGGGCAGAAACTACAATGAGCAGTTCTTC. This sequence joins TRBV12-3 or TRBV12-4 and TRBJ2-1; D may match TRBD1 or TRBD2 (5 bases each). The CDR3 has 16 residues. V dropped 4 bases and J dropped 3 bases, with 16 bases sitting between them.

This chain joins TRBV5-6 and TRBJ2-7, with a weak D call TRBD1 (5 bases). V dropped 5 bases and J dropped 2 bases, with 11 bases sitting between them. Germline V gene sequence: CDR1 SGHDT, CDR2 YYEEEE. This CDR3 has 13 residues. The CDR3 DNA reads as TGTGCCAGCAGTTCTCAGGGTACCTACGAGCAGTACTTC. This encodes CASSSQGTYEQYF.

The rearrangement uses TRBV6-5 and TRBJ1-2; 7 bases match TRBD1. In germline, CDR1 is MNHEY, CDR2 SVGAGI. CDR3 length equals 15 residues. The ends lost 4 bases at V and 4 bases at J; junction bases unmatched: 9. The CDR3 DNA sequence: TGTGCCAGCAGTTCCCCGGACAGGCTTTCCTATGGCTACACCTTC. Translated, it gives CASSSPDRLSYGYTF.